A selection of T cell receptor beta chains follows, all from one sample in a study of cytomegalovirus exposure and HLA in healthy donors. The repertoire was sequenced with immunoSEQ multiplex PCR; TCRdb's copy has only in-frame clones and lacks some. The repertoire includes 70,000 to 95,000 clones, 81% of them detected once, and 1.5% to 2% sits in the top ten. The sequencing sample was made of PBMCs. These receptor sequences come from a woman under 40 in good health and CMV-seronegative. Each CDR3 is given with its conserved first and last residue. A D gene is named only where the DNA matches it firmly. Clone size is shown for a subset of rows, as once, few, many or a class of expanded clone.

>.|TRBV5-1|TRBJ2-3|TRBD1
TGCGCCAGCAGCCTAGGACAGGGAAGCACAGATACGCAGTATTTT
CASSLGQGSTDTQYF
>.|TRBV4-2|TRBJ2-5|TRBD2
TGTGCCAGCAGCCCCAGGACTAGCGGGGACCAAGAGACCCAGTACTTC
CASSPRTSGDQETQYF
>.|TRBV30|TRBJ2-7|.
TGTGCCTGGAGTGTACTCGCCGAGCAGTACTTC
CAWSVLAEQYF
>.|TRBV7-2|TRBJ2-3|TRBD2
TGTGCCAGCGGGGGGACTACATACACAGATACGCAGTATTTT
CASGGTTYTDTQYF
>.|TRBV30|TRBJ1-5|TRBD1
TGTGCCTGGAGTACCGGGACAGGGGGTATGGATCAGCCCCAGCATTTT
CAWSTGTGGMDQPQHF
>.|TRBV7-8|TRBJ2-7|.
TGTGCCAGCAGCCCCCGGACTCACACCTCCACCTACGAGCAGTACTTC
CASSPRTHTSTYEQYF
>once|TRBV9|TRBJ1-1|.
TGTGCCAGCAGCGTGGCGGGGTGGGGGAACACTGAAGCTTTCTTT
CASSVAGWGNTEAFF
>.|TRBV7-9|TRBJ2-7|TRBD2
TGTGCCACACTCCGGGAGGCACACCACGGGTACGAGCAGTACTTC
CATLREAHHGYEQYF
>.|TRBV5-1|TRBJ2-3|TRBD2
TGCGCCAGCAGCGAAGCGGGAGCCCTGGCAGATACGCAGTATTTT
CASSEAGALADTQYF
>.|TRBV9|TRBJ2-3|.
TGTGCCAGCAGCGCGTTCCCCCCGGGACACATTAGCACAGATACGCAGTATTTT
CASSAFPPGHISTDTQYF
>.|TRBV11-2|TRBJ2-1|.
TGTGCCAGCAGCCCTTTAAGGGGGAGCTCCTACAATGAGCAGTTCTTC
CASSPLRGSSYNEQFF
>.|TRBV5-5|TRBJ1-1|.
TGTGCCAGCGGGTATACAGGGAACACTGAAGCTTTCTTT
CASGYTGNTEAFF
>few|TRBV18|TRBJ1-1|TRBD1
TGTGCCAGCTCACCACCCCAGGGGGCGCTGGGGCCTGAAGCTTTCTTT
CASSPPQGALGPEAFF
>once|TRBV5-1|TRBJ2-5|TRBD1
TGCGCCAGCAGCTCACGAAGGGGACAGGGCATATTACCGGAGACCCAGTACTTC
CASSSRRGQGILPETQYF
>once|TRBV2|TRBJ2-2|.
TGTGCCAGCAGTGAGATTATGGCGGCCGGGGAGCTGTTTTTT
CASSEIMAAGELFF
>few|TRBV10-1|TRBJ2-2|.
TGCGCCAGCAGTGACACGGCGAACACCGGGGAGCTGTTTTTT
CASSDTANTGELFF
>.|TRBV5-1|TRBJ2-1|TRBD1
TGCGCCAGCAGTTCGGGACAGTCCTACAATGAGCAGTTCTTC
CASSSGQSYNEQFF
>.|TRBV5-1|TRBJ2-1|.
TGCGCCAGCACCAGACCGGGACTGGAGACTAGTGAGCAGTTCTTC
CASTRPGLETSEQFF